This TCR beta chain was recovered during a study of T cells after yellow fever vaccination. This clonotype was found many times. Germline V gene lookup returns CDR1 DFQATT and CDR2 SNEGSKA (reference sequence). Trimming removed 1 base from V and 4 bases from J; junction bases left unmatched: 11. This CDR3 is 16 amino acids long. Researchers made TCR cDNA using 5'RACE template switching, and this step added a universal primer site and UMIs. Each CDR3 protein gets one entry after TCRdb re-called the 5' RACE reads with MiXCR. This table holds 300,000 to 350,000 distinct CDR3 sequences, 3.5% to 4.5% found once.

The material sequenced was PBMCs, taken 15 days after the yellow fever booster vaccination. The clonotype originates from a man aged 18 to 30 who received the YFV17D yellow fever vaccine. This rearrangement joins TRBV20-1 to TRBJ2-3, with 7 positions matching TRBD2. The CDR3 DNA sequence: TGCAGTGCTAGAGTGTGGTCTAGCGGATCCGCAGATACGCAGTATTTT. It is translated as CSARVWSSGSADTQYF.